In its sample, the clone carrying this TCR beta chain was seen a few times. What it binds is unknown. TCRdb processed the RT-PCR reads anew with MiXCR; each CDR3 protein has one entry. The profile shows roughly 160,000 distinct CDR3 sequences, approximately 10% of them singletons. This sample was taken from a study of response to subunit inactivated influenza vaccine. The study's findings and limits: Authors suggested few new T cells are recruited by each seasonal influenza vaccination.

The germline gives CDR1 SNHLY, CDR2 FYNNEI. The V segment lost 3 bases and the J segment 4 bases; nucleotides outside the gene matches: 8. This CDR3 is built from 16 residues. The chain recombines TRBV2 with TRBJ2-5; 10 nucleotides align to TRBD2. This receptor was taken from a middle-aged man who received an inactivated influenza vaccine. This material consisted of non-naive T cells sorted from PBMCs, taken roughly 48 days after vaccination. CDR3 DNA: TGTGCCAGCAGTGAGCAGAGCGGGGGGGCCTTAGAGACCCAGTACTTC. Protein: CASSEQSGGALETQYF. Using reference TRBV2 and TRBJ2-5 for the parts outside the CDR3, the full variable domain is EPEVTQTPSHQVTQMGQEVILRCVPISNHLYFYWYRQILGQKVEFLVSFYNNEISEKSEIFDDQFSVERPDGSNFTLKIRSTKLEDSAMYFCASSEQSGGALETQYFGPGTRLLVL.